This entry lists 17 T cell receptor beta chains sequenced from one sample in a study of neoadjuvant anti-PD-1 for oral cavity cancer. Only in-frame clones appear in the TCRdb table, and some are missing; sequencing was by immunoSEQ multiplex PCR. The table records 14,000 to 15,000 clones, 70% of them present only once. This sample comprised PBMCs, obtained before nivolumab (anti-PD-1) treatment. Every receptor here comes from a person between 35 and 79 years old with oral cavity squamous cell carcinoma.

The V call is TRBV6-5, the J call TRBJ1-1; possibly TRBD1 for D (6 bases). This CDR3 has 16 amino acids. CDR1 is MNHEY and CDR2 is SVGAGI in the germline V gene. With 3 bases removed from V and 4 bases from J, the gap between germline ends came to 18 bases. In DNA form, the CDR3 reads TGTGCCAGCAGTTATCAGGCCAGGGGTGAGGGCACTGAAGCTTTCTTT. Translated, it gives CASSYQARGEGTEAFF.

This CDR3 is CATSSEGLSYNEQFF. The CDR3 coding sequence is TGTGCCACCAGCAGTGAGGGTCTCTCCTACAATGAGCAGTTCTTC. The chain recombines TRBV15 with TRBJ2-1; D is possibly TRBD2 (5 bases). With 3 bases removed from V and 0 bases from J, the gap between germline ends came to 9 bases. The CDR3 extends over 15 amino acids. Germline V lookup: CDR1 LNHNV, CDR2 YYDKDF (reference sequence).

The genes are TRBV5-1 and TRBJ2-1; TRBD1 matches 8 bases. The V segment lost 0 bases and the J segment 5 bases; nucleotides outside the gene matches: 4. Germline V gives CDR1 SGHRS, CDR2 YFSETQ. This CDR3 has 15 residues. The CDR3 coding sequence is TGCGCCAGCAGCTTGGTTGGGACAGGCAACAATGAGCAGTTCTTC. Protein product: CASSLVGTGNNEQFF.

The chain recombines TRBV6-5 with TRBJ2-2, with D tentatively TRBD1 (5 bases). The CDR3 sequence is 14 residues long. CDR1 and CDR2 from the germline V gene are MNHEY and SVGAGI. Trimming stripped 10 bases from V and 4 bases from J, with 16 bases between. CDR3 DNA sequence: TGTGCCATTTCAAGGGGCGCGAGCACCGGGGAGCTGTTTTTT. Translation: CAISRGASTGELFF.

The rearrangement uses TRBV7-2 and TRBJ1-5, with no clear D. The germline CDR1 and CDR2 sequences are SGHTA and FQGNSA. This CDR3 comprises 15 residues. Trimming took off 1 base at V and 1 base at J, with 8 bases between the two ends. In nucleotides, the CDR3 is TGTGCCAGCAGCTTAGGGGTGGCCAGCAATCAGCCCCAGCATTTT. Translation gives CASSLGVASNQPQHF.

This clone turned up a few times. The genes are TRBV7-8 and TRBJ1-5; D gene ambiguous. Germline CDR1 reads SGHVS; CDR2 reads FQNEAQ. Trimming left V 5 bases short and J 3 bases short, with 11 bases between. The CDR3 contains 14 residues. For the CDR3, the DNA is TGTGCCAGCAGCAACCGCGGGTTCAATCAGCCCCAGCATTTT. Translation gives CASSNRGFNQPQHF.

CDR3 residues: CASGRRGARSNQPQHF. CDR3 sequence (DNA): TGTGCCAGCGGCCGACGGGGGGCTCGAAGCAATCAGCCCCAGCATTTT. The chain employs TRBV7-8 and TRBJ1-5; D may be TRBD1 (6 bases). CDR1 is SGHVS, CDR2 FQNEAQ, per germline. This CDR3 has 16 residues. The V end was cut by 8 bases, the J end by 1 base, with 18 bases between.

V and J are TRBV4-1 and TRBJ1-2, with 9 bases matching TRBD1. With V trimmed by 4 bases and J by 8 bases, 11 bases remained unmatched. Germline-derived CDR1 and CDR2 are MGHRA and YSYEKL. The CDR3 is made up of 15 amino acids. The CDR3 bases are TGCGCCAGCAGCCCGCCTTACAGGACAGGGGAGGGCTACACCTTC. Its protein product is CASSPPYRTGEGYTF.

V is TRBV11-2 and J is TRBJ1-3; D gene ambiguous. V gave up 6 bases and J gave up 0 bases, with 12 bases separating them. This CDR3 has 15 amino acids. In germline, CDR1 is SGHAT, CDR2 FQNNGV. CDR3 amino acids: CASSAAPSSGNTIYF. The CDR3 DNA is TGTGCCAGCAGTGCTGCTCCTTCCTCTGGAAACACCATATATTTT.

This rearrangement joins TRBV19 to TRBJ2-6; possible D gene TRBD1, 6 bases. V was pared by 7 bases and J by 8 bases, with 9 bases between. Germline CDR1 and CDR2: LNHDA and SQIVND (reference sequence). The CDR3 totals 12 residues. In DNA form, the CDR3 reads TGTGCCAGTACCCAGGGGTCCAACGTCCTGACTTTC. It specifies CASTQGSNVLTF.

The V and J genes are TRBV2 and TRBJ2-7; D uncertain. Germline assignment: CDR1 SNHLY and CDR2 FYNNEI. Trimming stripped 10 bases from V and 2 bases from J, with 15 bases between. CDR3 length: 13 residues. The CDR3 DNA is TGTGCCACCGCCGGTGGCGGAACCTACGAGCAGTACTTC. Its protein product is CATAGGGTYEQYF.

The chain has TRBV13 and TRBJ1-3; a possible D gene is TRBD1 (5 bases). The CDR3 is made up of 15 amino acids. V was pared by 3 bases and J by 0 bases, with 9 bases between. Germline CDR1 and CDR2: PRHDT and FYEKMQ (reference sequence). The CDR3 DNA is TGTGCCAGCAGCTTCTCGGGGCTCTCTGGAAACACCATATATTTT. It translates to CASSFSGLSGNTIYF. The full variable domain, in which reference TRBV13 and TRBJ1-3 provide the parts outside the CDR3, is AAGVIQSPRHLIKEKRETATLKCYPIPRHDTVYWYQQGPGQDPQFLISFYEKMQSDKGSIPDRFSAQQFSDYHSELNMSSLELGDSALYFCASSFSGLSGNTIYFGEGSWLTVV.

The gene calls are TRBV4-2 and TRBJ1-5, with 11 bases lining up with TRBD1. The ends lost 2 bases at V and 7 bases at J; junction bases unmatched: 7. This CDR3 is built from 16 residues. Germline CDR1 is LGHNA and CDR2 is YNFKEQ. The CDR3, as DNA: TGTGCCAGCAGCCAATTCGGGACAGGGGGATACCAGCCCCAGCATTTT. The encoded protein is CASSQFGTGGYQPQHF.

The chain employs TRBV4-1 and TRBJ1-4, with a weak D call TRBD1 (5 bases). V lost 3 bases to trimming and J lost 7 bases, with 15 bases between them. This CDR3 contains 15 residues. Germline CDR1 is MGHRA and CDR2 is YSYEKL. CDR3 bases: TGCGCCAGCAGCCAGGGGACTTTTAGGGGTGAAAAACTGTTTTTT. Translated, it gives CASSQGTFRGEKLFF.

The chain couples TRBV4-1 to TRBJ2-7; perhaps D is TRBD1 or TRBD2 (6 bases each). From germline, CDR1 is MGHRA and CDR2 YSYEKL. The CDR3 consists of 14 residues. V was clipped by 0 bases and J by 7 bases, with 13 bases between them. CDR3 in DNA: TGCGCCAGCAGCCAAGATCAAGGGGGGAGAGAGCAGTACTTC. Amino acids: CASSQDQGGREQYF.

This clone has just a few counts. The J gene is TRBJ1-2, the V gene TRBV6-1; 9 bases are shared with TRBD1. V shed 6 bases, J shed 6 bases, and the junction held 11 bases outside the gene matches. The germline V gene encodes CDR1 MNHNS and CDR2 SASEGT. The CDR3 covers 15 residues. DNA for the CDR3: TGTGCCAGCAGCGGACAGGGGCCTTTTGTGAATGGCTACACCTTC. As protein: CASSGQGPFVNGYTF.

The V gene is TRBV6-5, the J gene TRBJ2-7; possible D gene TRBD1, 6 bases. Trimming left V 4 bases short and J 7 bases short, with 17 bases between. CDR1 is MNHEY, CDR2 SVGAGI, per germline. The CDR3 is 14 amino acids. The chain's CDR3 is CASSSNRVVAEQYF. CDR3 nucleotide sequence: TGTGCCAGCAGTTCGAACAGGGTCGTTGCAGAGCAGTACTTC.